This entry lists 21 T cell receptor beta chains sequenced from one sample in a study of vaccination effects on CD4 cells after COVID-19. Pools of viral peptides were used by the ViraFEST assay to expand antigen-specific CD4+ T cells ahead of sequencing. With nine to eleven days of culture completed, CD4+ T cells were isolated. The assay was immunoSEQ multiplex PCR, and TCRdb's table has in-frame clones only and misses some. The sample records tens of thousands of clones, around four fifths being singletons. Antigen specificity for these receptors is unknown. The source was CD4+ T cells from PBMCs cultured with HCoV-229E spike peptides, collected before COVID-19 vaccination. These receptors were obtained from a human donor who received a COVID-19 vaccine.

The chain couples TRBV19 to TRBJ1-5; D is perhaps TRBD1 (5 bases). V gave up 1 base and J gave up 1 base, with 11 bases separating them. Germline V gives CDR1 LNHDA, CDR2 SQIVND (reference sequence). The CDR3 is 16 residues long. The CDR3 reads CASSIGQGRSNQPQHF. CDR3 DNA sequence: TGTGCCAGTAGTATAGGGCAGGGTCGGAGCAATCAGCCCCAGCATTTT.

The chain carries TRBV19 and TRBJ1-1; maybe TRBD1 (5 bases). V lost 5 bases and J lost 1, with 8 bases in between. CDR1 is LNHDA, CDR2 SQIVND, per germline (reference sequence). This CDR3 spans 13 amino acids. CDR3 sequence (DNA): TGTGCCAGTAGTGCAGACAGGAACACTGAAGCTTTCTTT. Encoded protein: CASSADRNTEAFF.

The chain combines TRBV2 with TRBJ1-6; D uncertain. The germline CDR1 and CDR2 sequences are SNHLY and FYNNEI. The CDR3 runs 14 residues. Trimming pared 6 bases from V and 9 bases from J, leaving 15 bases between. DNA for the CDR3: TGTGCCAGCAGGTCGGGAGGAGTGGGTTCACCCCTCCACTTT. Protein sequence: CASRSGGVGSPLHF.

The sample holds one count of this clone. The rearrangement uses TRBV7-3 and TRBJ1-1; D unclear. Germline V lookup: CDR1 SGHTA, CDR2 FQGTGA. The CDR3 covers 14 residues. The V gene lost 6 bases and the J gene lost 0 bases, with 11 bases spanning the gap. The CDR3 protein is CASSPSRMNTEAFF. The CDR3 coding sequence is TGTGCCAGCAGTCCGAGTAGAATGAACACTGAAGCTTTCTTT.

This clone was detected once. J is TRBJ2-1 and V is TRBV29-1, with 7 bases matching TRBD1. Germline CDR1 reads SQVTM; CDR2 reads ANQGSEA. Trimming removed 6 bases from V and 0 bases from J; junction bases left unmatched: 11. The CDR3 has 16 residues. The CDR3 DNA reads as TGCAGCGTGGTTATAGGACAGGCGAGCTCCTACAATGAGCAGTTCTTC. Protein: CSVVIGQASSYNEQFF.

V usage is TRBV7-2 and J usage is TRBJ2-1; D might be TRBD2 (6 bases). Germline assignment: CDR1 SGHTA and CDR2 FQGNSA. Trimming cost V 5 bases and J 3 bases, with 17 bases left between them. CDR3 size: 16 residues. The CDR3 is CASSPFGRGGYNEQFF. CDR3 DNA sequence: TGTGCCAGCAGCCCCTTCGGGCGGGGCGGCTACAATGAGCAGTTCTTC.

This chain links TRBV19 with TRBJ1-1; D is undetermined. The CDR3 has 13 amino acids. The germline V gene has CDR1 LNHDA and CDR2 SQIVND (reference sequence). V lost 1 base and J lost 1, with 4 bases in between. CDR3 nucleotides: TGTGCCAGTAGTATAGGGCAGAACACTGAAGCTTTCTTT. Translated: CASSIGQNTEAFF.

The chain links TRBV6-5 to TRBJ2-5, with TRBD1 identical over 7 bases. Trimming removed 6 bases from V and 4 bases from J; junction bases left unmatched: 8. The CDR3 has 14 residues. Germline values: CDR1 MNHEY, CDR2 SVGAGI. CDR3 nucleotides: TGTGCCAGCAGCTGGACAGCAGGGGGAGAGACCCAGTACTTC. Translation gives CASSWTAGGETQYF.

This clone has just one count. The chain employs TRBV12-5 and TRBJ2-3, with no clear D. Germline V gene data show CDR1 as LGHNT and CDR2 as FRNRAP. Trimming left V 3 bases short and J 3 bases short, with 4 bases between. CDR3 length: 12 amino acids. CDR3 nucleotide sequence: TGTGCTAGTGGTTTATCTACAGATACGCAGTATTTT. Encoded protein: CASGLSTDTQYF.

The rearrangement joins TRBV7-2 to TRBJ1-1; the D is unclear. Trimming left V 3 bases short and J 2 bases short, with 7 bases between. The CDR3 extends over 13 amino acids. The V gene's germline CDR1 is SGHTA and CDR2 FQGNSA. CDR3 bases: TGTGCCAGCAGCTTCCAGATTAACACTGAAGCTTTCTTT. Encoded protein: CASSFQINTEAFF.

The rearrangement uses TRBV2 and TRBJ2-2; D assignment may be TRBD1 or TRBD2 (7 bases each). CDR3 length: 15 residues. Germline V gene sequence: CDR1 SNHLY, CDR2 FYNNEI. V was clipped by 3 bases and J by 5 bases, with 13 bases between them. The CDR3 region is CASSDQGGPTGELFF. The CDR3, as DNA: TGTGCCAGCAGTGACCAGGGGGGGCCGACCGGGGAGCTGTTTTTT.

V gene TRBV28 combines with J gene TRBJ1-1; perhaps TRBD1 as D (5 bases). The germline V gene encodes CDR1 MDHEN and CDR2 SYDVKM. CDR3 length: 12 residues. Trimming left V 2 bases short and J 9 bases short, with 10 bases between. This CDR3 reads CASSLRQGKAFF. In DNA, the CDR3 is TGTGCCAGCAGTTTAAGGCAGGGTAAAGCTTTCTTT. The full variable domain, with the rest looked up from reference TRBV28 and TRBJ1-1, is DVKVTQSSRYLVKRTGEKVFLECVQDMDHENMFWYRQDPGLGLRLIYFSYDVKMKEKGDIPEGYSVSREKKERFSLILESASTNQTSMYLCASSLRQGKAFFGQGTRLTVV.

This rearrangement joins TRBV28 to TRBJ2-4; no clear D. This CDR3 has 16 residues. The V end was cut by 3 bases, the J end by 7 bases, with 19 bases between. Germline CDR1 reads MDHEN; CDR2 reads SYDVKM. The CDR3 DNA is TGTGCCAGCAGTTTTATTGACCCGAAGGGTGGGAACATTCAGTACTTC. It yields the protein CASSFIDPKGGNIQYF. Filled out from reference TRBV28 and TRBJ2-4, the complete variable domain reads DVKVTQSSRYLVKRTGEKVFLECVQDMDHENMFWYRQDPGLGLRLIYFSYDVKMKEKGDIPEGYSVSREKKERFSLILESASTNQTSMYLCASSFIDPKGGNIQYFGAGTRLSVL.

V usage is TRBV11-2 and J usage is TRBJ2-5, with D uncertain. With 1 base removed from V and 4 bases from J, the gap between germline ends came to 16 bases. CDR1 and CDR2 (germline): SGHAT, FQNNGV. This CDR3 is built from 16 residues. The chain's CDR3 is CASSLGTQLPRETQYF. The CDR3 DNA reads TGTGCCAGCAGCTTAGGCACTCAGCTTCCCCGAGAGACCCAGTACTTC.

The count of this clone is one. As DNA, the CDR3 is TGTGCCAGCAGCCAAGAGGGACACCAAAATCAGCCCCAGCATTTT. Translating gives CASSQEGHQNQPQHF. This chain uses TRBV4-2 with TRBJ1-5, with D possibly TRBD1 on 6 matching bases. Trimming shortened V by 0 bases and J by 4 bases, and 10 bases separated the two germline ends. This CDR3 is 15 amino acids long. The germline CDR1 and CDR2 sequences are LGHNA and YNFKEQ.

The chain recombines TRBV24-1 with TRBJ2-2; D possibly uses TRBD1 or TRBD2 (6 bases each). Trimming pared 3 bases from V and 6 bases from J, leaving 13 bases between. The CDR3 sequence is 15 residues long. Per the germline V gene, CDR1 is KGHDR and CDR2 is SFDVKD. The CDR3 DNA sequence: TGTGCCACCAGTGATCCGAACAGGGACTCCGGGGAGCTGTTTTTT. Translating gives CATSDPNRDSGELFF.

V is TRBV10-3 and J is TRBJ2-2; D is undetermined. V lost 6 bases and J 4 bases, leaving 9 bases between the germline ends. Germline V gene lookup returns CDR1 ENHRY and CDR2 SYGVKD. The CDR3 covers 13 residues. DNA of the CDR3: TGTGCCATCAGGGAAACTGGCACCGGGGAGCTGTTTTTT. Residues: CAIRETGTGELFF.

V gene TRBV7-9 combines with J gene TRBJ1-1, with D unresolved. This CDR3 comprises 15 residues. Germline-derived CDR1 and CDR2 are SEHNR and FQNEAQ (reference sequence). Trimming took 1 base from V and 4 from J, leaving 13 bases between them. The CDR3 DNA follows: TGTGCCAGCAGCTTAGTTCACCCGGGGAGCACTGAAGCTTTCTTT. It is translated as CASSLVHPGSTEAFF.

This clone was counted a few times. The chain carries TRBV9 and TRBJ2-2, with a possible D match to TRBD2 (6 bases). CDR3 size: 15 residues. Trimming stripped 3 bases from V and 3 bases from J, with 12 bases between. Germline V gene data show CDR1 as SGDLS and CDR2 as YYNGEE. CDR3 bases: TGTGCCAGCAGCGCCCCGGGAGTATACACCGGGGAGCTGTTTTTT. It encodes CASSAPGVYTGELFF.

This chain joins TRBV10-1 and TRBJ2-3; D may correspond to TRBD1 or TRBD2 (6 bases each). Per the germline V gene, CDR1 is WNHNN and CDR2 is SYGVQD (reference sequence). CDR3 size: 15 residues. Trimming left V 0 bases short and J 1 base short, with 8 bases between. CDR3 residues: CASSESRGGTDTQYF. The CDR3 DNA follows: TGCGCCAGCAGTGAGTCTAGGGGGGGCACAGATACGCAGTATTTT.

The CDR3 is CASSFGGQRGYTF. CDR3 DNA sequence: TGCGCCAGCAGCTTCGGCGGACAGAGGGGCTACACCTTC. This chain joins TRBV5-1 and TRBJ1-2; a weak D match, TRBD1 (6 bases). The germline V gene encodes CDR1 SGHRS and CDR2 YFSETQ. The CDR3 is 13 residues long. Trimming pared 2 bases from V and 8 bases from J, leaving 13 bases between.